This T cell receptor (beta chain) was sequenced during a study of blood T cell dynamics during melanoma immunotherapy. Study overall: Metastatic melanoma patients received first-line pembrolizumab or nivolumab plus ipilimumab.

Sequencing was performed with immunoSEQ multiplex PCR; in TCRdb, only in-frame clones are kept and a portion is missing. Of about 28,000 clones listed, around four fifths are singletons. With 0 bases removed from V and 2 bases from J, the gap between germline ends came to 9 bases. Germline CDR1 is GTSNPN and CDR2 is SVGIG (reference sequence). CDR3 length equals 14 residues. Time point indicated: week 3, after first cycle of checkpoint inhibitor. Blood was drawn before treatment and at week 3 after checkpoint blockade. Apart from two fast progressors, RECIST 1.1 response was judged 12 weeks post-infusion.

Here the sequenced sample was blood, taken from a patient treated with checkpoint blockade. The sequence came from a human donor with melanoma. J is TRBJ2-3 and V is TRBV30; perhaps TRBD1 as D (5 bases). The CDR3 protein is CAWSVQVFTDTQYF. The CDR3 bases are TGTGCCTGGAGTGTACAGGTATTCACAGATACGCAGTATTTT.